This paragraph covers one TCR beta chain sequence. Its specificity is unknown. Looked up from germline, CDR1 is MNHEY and CDR2 is SVGAGI. CDR3 length equals 13 residues. The V and J ends lost 0 bases and 2 bases respectively, with 5 bases between them. This sample is drawn from a study of cytomegalovirus exposure and HLA in healthy donors. Points from the study as a whole: The study recorded 164 TCR beta chains that were cytomegalovirus-associated. Among the CMV-associated chains, a few were confirmed in vitro as specific for CMV antigens. High sensitivity and specificity were reportedly achieved when the classifier diagnosed cytomegalovirus status.

Here immunoSEQ multiplex PCR was the method, and the copy in TCRdb shows in-frame clones only, minus some. The profile shows 110,000 to 150,000 clones, about 88% of them singletons. The validation cohort, a group of around 130 subjects, included the donors and was separate from the approximately 670-subject first cohort. The sample taken for sequencing was PBMCs. The J gene is TRBJ2-7, the V gene TRBV6-5; no clear D gene. The source of this sequence is a woman under 30 in good health and CMV-seropositive. The CDR3 coding sequence is TGTGCCAGCAGTTACTCGTCAGCCTACGAGCAGTACTTC. Amino acids: CASSYSSAYEQYF.